One and the same sample provided the 13 T cell receptor beta chains below, sequenced in a study of T cell repertoires in cytomegalovirus infection. For these receptors, no antigen is known. One entry per CDR3 protein results from TCRdb running MiXCR on the reads. The repertoire holds tens of thousands of distinct CDR3 sequences, with 28% as singletons. Sequenced material: CD8+ T cells from cultured PBMCs, taken from culture after CMV antigen stimulation. The receptors stem from a human donor in good health (CMV status not recorded). Some clones in this sample may be carry-over from other donors' samples.

In DNA form, the CDR3 reads TGTGCCAGCAGTCCCGACAGGGCCTTTAATGAAAAACTGTTTTTT. It yields the protein CASSPDRAFNEKLFF. The V gene is TRBV6-1, the J gene TRBJ1-4; 7 nucleotides match TRBD1. This CDR3 has 15 residues. Trimming took 5 bases from V and 4 from J; bases not matched to a gene: 7. The germline V gene encodes CDR1 MNHNS and CDR2 SASEGT.

This clonotype turned up a few times. The chain recombines TRBV4-3 with TRBJ1-2; 8 nucleotides align to TRBD1. V trimming: 0 bases; J trimming: 6 bases; junction bases outside the gene matches: 9. Germline V gives CDR1 LGHNA, CDR2 YSLEER. The CDR3 has 16 amino acids. The CDR3 bases are TGCGCCAGCAGCCAAGATCTGGGGCCAGGGGGCAATGGCTACACCTTC. This gives the protein CASSQDLGPGGNGYTF.

A few counts support this clonotype. The chain has TRBV7-9 and TRBJ1-5; no clear D gene. The CDR3 extends over 15 amino acids. The V and J ends lost 1 base and 5 bases respectively, with 12 bases between them. The germline V gene has CDR1 SEHNR and CDR2 FQNEAQ (reference sequence). DNA of the CDR3: TGTGCCAGCAGCTTAGGGTGGGCGGGCGATCAGCCCCAGCATTTT. It yields the protein CASSLGWAGDQPQHF.

This chain links TRBV5-1 with TRBJ1-2; 8 bases map to TRBD1. V was pared by 4 bases and J by 12 bases, with 5 bases of the junction left unmatched. Germline-derived CDR1 and CDR2 are SGHRS and YFSETQ. The CDR3 extends over 11 amino acids. CDR3 coding DNA: TGCGCCAGCAGCCCCGGACAGGGCAACACCTTC. It encodes CASSPGQGNTF.

A word on this clonotype: The junction does not match germline at one end; this may be a read error. The chain joins TRBV29-1 to TRBJ1-3, with TRBD1 as a possible D gene (6 bases). This CDR3 is 14 amino acids long. Germline V gives CDR1 SQVTM, CDR2 ANQGSEA. CDR3 in amino acids: CSVEGGGSGNTIYF. In DNA, the CDR3 is TGCAGCGTCGAAGGAGGGGGGTCTGGAAACACCATATATTTT.

This clonotype was observed at least ten times. The rearrangement joins TRBV6-2 or TRBV6-3 to TRBJ1-5, with 9 bases aligning to TRBD1. The CDR3 runs to 14 residues. The germline CDR1 and CDR2 sequences are MNHEY and SVGEGT. V shed 6 bases and J 7 bases; nucleotides not matched to a gene: 7. The CDR3 sequence is CASRTGGFDQPQHF. Here the CDR3 DNA reads TGTGCCAGCAGAACAGGGGGCTTTGACCAGCCCCAGCATTTT.

The chain combines TRBV7-6 with TRBJ2-2, with 7 bases aligning to TRBD2. V was pared by 6 bases and J by 0 bases, with 10 bases of the junction left unmatched. The CDR3 totals 17 residues. The germline gives CDR1 SGHVS, CDR2 FNYEAQ. The CDR3 here is CASSQAPSGANTGELFF. The CDR3 region has the DNA TGTGCCAGCAGTCAAGCCCCTAGCGGAGCGAACACCGGGGAGCTGTTTTTT.

This clonotype was counted between two and nine times. J is TRBJ2-3 and V is TRBV6-4; 8 nucleotides line up with TRBD1. This CDR3 contains 14 residues. V gave up 0 bases and J gave up 4 bases; unmatched junction bases: 0. Germline lookup yields CDR1 MRHNA and CDR2 SNTAGT. CDR3 protein: CASSDSQGADTQYF. CDR3 sequence (DNA): TGTGCCAGCAGTGACTCACAGGGGGCAGATACGCAGTATTTT.

A few counts support this clonotype. The rearrangement uses TRBV18 and TRBJ2-7; 8 bases line up with TRBD2. The CDR3 length is 15 residues. The junction had 11 bases not matched to a gene; V was cut back by 6 bases and J by 4 bases. Germline V CDR1 and CDR2: KGHSH, LQKENI. The CDR3 DNA reads TGTGCCAGCTCCCCTTCCCCGGGGGGGGAATACGAGCAGTACTTC. The encoded protein is CASSPSPGGEYEQYF.

This chain joins TRBV4-3 and TRBJ1-4; D possibly corresponds to TRBD1 (5 bases). This CDR3 comprises 15 residues. The germline V gene has CDR1 LGHNA and CDR2 YSLEER. Trimming shortened V by 4 bases and J by 8 bases, and 17 bases separated the two germline ends. CDR3 loop: CASSPGRGTGEKLFF. CDR3 nucleotides: TGCGCCAGCAGCCCAGGGCGTGGTACGGGAGAAAAACTGTTTTTT.

In the case of this clonotype: One end of the junction is discordant with germline, which a read error may explain. The rearrangement uses TRBV7-7 and TRBJ2-1; D is unresolved. CDR1 and CDR2 (germline): SSHAT, FNYEAQ (reference sequence). The CDR3 contains 15 residues. CDR3 in amino acids: CASSLRTGSYNEQFF. CDR3 nucleotide sequence: TGTGCTAGCAGCTTACGGACGGGCTCCTACAATGAGCAGTTCTTC.

V gene TRBV19 combines with J gene TRBJ2-7; the D is unclear. Germline loops: CDR1 LNHDA, CDR2 SQIVND (reference sequence). V was shortened by 4 bases and J by 2 bases, with 9 bases between the two germline ends. The CDR3 is 13 amino acids. CDR3 protein: CASSKEVTYEQYF. The CDR3 DNA reads as TGTGCCAGTAGTAAAGAGGTAACCTACGAGCAGTACTTC.

This chain joins TRBV4-3 and TRBJ2-3, with D unresolved. Germline V gene data show CDR1 as LGHNA and CDR2 as YSLEER. Trimming took off 0 bases at V and 0 bases at J, with 13 bases between the two ends. The CDR3 consists of 17 residues. DNA of the CDR3: TGCGCCAGCAGCCAAGAGTTACAAGGACCTAGCACAGATACGCAGTATTTT. The encoded protein is CASSQELQGPSTDTQYF.